The sequence of this TCR beta chain was determined in a study of OX40 agonist ivuxolimab in advanced cancers. Study information: As their treatment, patients were administered ivuxolimab, an agonistic anti-OX40 (CD134) antibody. Participants, about 83% male, averaged around 64 years of age, ranging from roughly 23 to 80. General study findings and limits: In the 0.1-3.0 mg/kg groups, partial responders showed among the lowest expansion.

Trimming pared 5 bases from V and 3 bases from J, leaving 14 bases between. The CDR3 sequence is 14 residues long. Germline CDR1 is SGHAT and CDR2 is FQNNGV. As concerns this clone: Its cognate antigen is unknown.

Exclusion of a patient followed from autoimmune disease history or systemic immunosuppression. Assay used: immunoSEQ multiplex PCR; TCRdb lists only in-frame clones, some missing. The sample lists some 57,000 clones; approximately 77% were seen once. The sequence derives from an adult with an advanced solid tumor such as melanoma, head and neck, liver or kidney cancer. The gene calls are TRBV11-2 and TRBJ2-7; tentatively, D is TRBD2 (5 bases). Sequencing was performed on CD4+ or CD8+ T cells sorted from blood, taken in a trial of the OX40 agonist ivuxolimab. The CDR3 DNA is TGTGCCAGCAGCCCTGGACTGAACAGCTACGAGCAGTACTTC. Amino acids: CASSPGLNSYEQYF.